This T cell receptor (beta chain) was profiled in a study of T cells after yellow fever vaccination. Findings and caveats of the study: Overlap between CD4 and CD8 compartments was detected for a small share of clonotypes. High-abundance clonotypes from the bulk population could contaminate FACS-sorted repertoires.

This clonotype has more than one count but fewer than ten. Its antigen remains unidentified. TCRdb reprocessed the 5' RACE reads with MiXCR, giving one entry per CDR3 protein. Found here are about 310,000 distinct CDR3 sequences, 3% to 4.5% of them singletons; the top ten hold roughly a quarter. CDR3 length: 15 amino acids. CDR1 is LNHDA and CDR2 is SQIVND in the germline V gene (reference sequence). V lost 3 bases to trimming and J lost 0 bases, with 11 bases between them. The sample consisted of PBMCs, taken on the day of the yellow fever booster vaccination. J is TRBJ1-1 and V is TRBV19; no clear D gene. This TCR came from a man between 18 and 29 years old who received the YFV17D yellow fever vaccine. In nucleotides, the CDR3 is TGTGCCAGTAGTATTAGAGGGCTTATGAACACTGAAGCTTTCTTT. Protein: CASSIRGLMNTEAFF.